The subject of this entry is one T cell receptor (beta chain). This sample stems from a study of Graves' ophthalmopathy and Graves' hyperthyroidism. Investigators amplified TCR beta CDR3 regions from RNA transcripts. First-round RT-PCR with HTBI primers preceded a second-round multiplex PCR. TCRdb used MiXCR to reprocess the multiplex PCR reads, holding one entry per CDR3 protein. The sample holds around 670,000 distinct CDR3 sequences, 35% to 50% seen once. This CDR3 contains 12 residues. CDR1 DFQATT and CDR2 SNEGSKA come from the germline V gene (reference sequence). The germline V and J ends were trimmed by 5 bases and 4 bases, with 11 bases remaining between them.

The chain is built from TRBV20-1 and TRBJ1-2, with D perhaps TRBD1 (6 bases). This clonotype was sampled from an adult man with Graves' ophthalmopathy. The sequenced material came from peripheral blood. The DNA of the CDR3 is TGCAGTGCTCGGACAGTAACCTATGGCTACACCTTC. This translates into CSARTVTYGYTF.